This T cell receptor (beta chain) was sequenced in a study of regulatory T cells in long-lasting Graves disease. The time point here: newly diagnosed GD, antithyroid drugs for less than 3 months. After RNA was extracted from PBMCs, the TCR library was made from it. This CDR3 comprises 14 residues. Per the germline V gene, CDR1 is SEHNR and CDR2 is FQNEAQ (reference sequence). Trimming cost V 5 bases and J 5 bases; bases outside gene matches: 6. This clonotype was found a few times. Arm-PCR of CDR3 regions with iRepertoire HTBI primers generated TCR beta libraries. In TCRdb, the multiplex PCR reads were re-called with MiXCR into one record per CDR3 protein. The sample includes around 460,000 distinct CDR3 sequences, approximately 15% seen only once; the top ten take roughly a sixth. These data are also associated with another study on T cells in Graves' hyperthyroidism and ophthalmopathy.

The material sequenced was peripheral blood mononuclear cells (PBMCs), taken at new diagnosis, from a patient treated with antithyroid drugs. The chain joins TRBV7-9 to TRBJ1-5; 7 nucleotides agree with TRBD1. The sequence came from a woman between 45 and 60 years old with Graves disease. This chain's CDR3 is CASSITGAHQPQHF. The CDR3 coding sequence is TGTGCCAGCAGCATCACAGGGGCCCATCAGCCCCAGCATTTT.